These 21 T cell receptor beta chains were all obtained from the same sample, sequenced in a study of blood T cell repertoires in COVID-19. Repertoires were generated with immunoSEQ multiplex PCR, while TCRdb's copy carries only in-frame clones and drops some. Of around 290,000 clones in the sample, around 90% were seen once. The source material was PBMCs or T cells enriched from blood (not recorded which). These receptors were collected from a woman aged 40-49 years who had recovered from COVID-19.

The V call is TRBV9, the J call TRBJ2-3; a possible D gene is TRBD1 (6 bases). In germline, CDR1 is SGDLS, CDR2 YYNGEE. Between the trimmed V and J ends, which lost 4 bases and 2 bases, there was a span of 14 bases. This CDR3 has 15 residues. In DNA form, the CDR3 reads TGTGCCAGCAGCCAAGGGGGAGAGACCACAGATACGCAGTATTTT. Protein sequence: CASSQGGETTDTQYF.

This clone was seen a few times. The rearrangement uses TRBV6-5 and TRBJ1-1, with D unclear. From germline, CDR1 is MNHEY and CDR2 SVGAGI. V lost 0 bases to trimming and J lost 5 bases, with 10 bases between them. CDR3 length: 14 residues. The CDR3 nucleotides read TGTGCCAGCAGTTACTCGTCGGGGTATACTGAAGCTTTCTTT. Translated, it gives CASSYSSGYTEAFF.

CDR3 residues: CASSPTSGGQETQYF. Written as DNA, the CDR3 is TGTGCCAGCAGCCCGACTAGCGGGGGACAAGAGACCCAGTACTTC. V gene TRBV5-4 combines with J gene TRBJ2-5; 12 nucleotides line up with TRBD2. V trimming: 4 bases; J trimming: 2 bases; junction bases outside the gene matches: 3. This CDR3 region has 15 residues. Germline-derived CDR1 and CDR2 are SGHNT and YYREEE (reference sequence).

This chain connects TRBV7-2 to TRBJ2-2; D gene uncertain. Germline lookup yields CDR1 SGHTA and CDR2 FQGNSA. This CDR3 has 12 residues. The V end was cut by 4 bases, the J end by 3 bases, with 3 bases between. CDR3 sequence: CASSSYTGELFF. The CDR3 bases are TGTGCCAGCAGCTCCTACACCGGGGAGCTGTTTTTT.

This clone was recorded only once. V gene TRBV5-1 combines with J gene TRBJ2-7; no clear D. CDR1 SGHRS and CDR2 YFSETQ come from the germline V gene. The V and J ends lost 2 bases and 0 bases respectively, with 9 bases between them. The CDR3 sequence is 14 residues long. In nucleotides, the CDR3 is TGCGCCAGCAGCTTCCCATCTAGCTCCTACGAGCAGTACTTC. Its translation: CASSFPSSSYEQYF.

This clone was observed a single time. The chain uses TRBV25-1 and TRBJ1-3, with TRBD1 as a possible D gene (5 bases). Trimming shortened V by 3 bases and J by 1 base, and 13 bases separated the two germline ends. The CDR3 is made up of 16 amino acids. Germline V gene sequence: CDR1 MGHDK, CDR2 SYGVNS. CDR3 loop: CASSEHTRGSGNTIYF. The CDR3 DNA reads TGTGCCAGCAGTGAGCACACACGGGGGTCTGGAAACACCATATATTTT.

The genes are TRBV7-2 and TRBJ2-7; 9 bases map to TRBD1. The germline gives CDR1 SGHTA, CDR2 FQGNSA. The CDR3 length is 15 residues. V was clipped by 2 bases and J by 1 base; unmatched bases: 3. CDR3: CASSLQGQGSYEQYF. The CDR3 nucleotides are TGTGCCAGCAGCTTACAGGGACAGGGTTCCTACGAGCAGTACTTC.

The gene calls are TRBV7-5 and TRBJ1-2; TRBD1, as called in the table, went unchecked against the DNA. TRBV7-5 is tagged as a pseudogene. This CDR3 region has 11 residues. This CDR3 reads CARSSGASYTF. Here the CDR3 DNA reads TGTGCCAGAAGCTCAGGGGCTAGCTACACCTTC.

As DNA, the CDR3 is TGTGCCAGCACTGGACTAGTTTCTGGGTACAATGAGCAGTTCTTC. This encodes CASTGLVSGYNEQFF. The chain couples TRBV6-5 to TRBJ2-1; 7 bases align to TRBD2. Germline V gene lookup returns CDR1 MNHEY and CDR2 SVGAGI. This CDR3 contains 15 residues. Trimming cost V 7 bases and J 4 bases; bases outside gene matches: 10.

The chain has TRBV19 and TRBJ2-7, with 13 bases fitting TRBD2. CDR3 size: 15 residues. Germline CDR1 LNHDA, CDR2 SQIVND (reference sequence). Trimming removed 4 bases from V and 4 bases from J; junction bases left unmatched: 4. CDR3 coding DNA: TGTGCCAGTAGTACCACTAGCGGGAGGGTATACGAGCAGTACTTC. The encoded protein is CASSTTSGRVYEQYF.

The V call is TRBV24-1, the J call TRBJ2-2; D remains ambiguous. Between the trimmed V and J ends, which lost 2 bases and 1 base, there was a span of 10 bases. The CDR3 covers 16 residues. Germline V gene data show CDR1 as KGHDR and CDR2 as SFDVKD. CDR3 sequence: CATSDSGQLNTGELFF. Here the CDR3 DNA reads TGTGCCACCAGTGATTCAGGCCAGCTGAACACCGGGGAGCTGTTTTTT.

V gene TRBV7-6 combines with J gene TRBJ2-3, with D maybe TRBD2 (6 bases). This CDR3 has 14 amino acids. The V gene's germline CDR1 is SGHVS and CDR2 FNYEAQ. The germline V and J ends were trimmed by 2 bases and 7 bases, with 13 bases remaining between them. In DNA form, the CDR3 reads TGTGCCAGCAGCTTATCCGGGGCGGGGAATACGCAGTATTTT. Its protein product is CASSLSGAGNTQYF.

This clone was seen just once. This chain joins TRBV11-2 and TRBJ1-2; D may be TRBD1 (5 bases). V lost 5 bases and J lost 2, with 15 bases in between. Germline V gene lookup returns CDR1 SGHAT and CDR2 FQNNGV. CDR3 length: 15 amino acids. As DNA, the CDR3 is TGTGCCAGCAGCCGTCGGGGGGGGTGGAACTATGGCTACACCTTC. Its protein is CASSRRGGWNYGYTF.

Here the CDR3 DNA reads TGTGCCAGCACCCCTGACAGACGGAACACTGAAGCTTTCTTT. Translating it yields CASTPDRRNTEAFF. The V and J genes are TRBV19 and TRBJ1-1; possibly TRBD1 for D (5 bases). CDR1 and CDR2 from the germline V gene are LNHDA and SQIVND (reference sequence). Trimming removed 9 bases from V and 1 base from J, with 15 bases in between. This CDR3 is 14 amino acids long.

V gene TRBV12-5 combines with J gene TRBJ2-1; D may be TRBD2 (6 bases). Per the germline V gene, CDR1 is LGHNT and CDR2 is FRNRAP. The CDR3 is made up of 15 amino acids. The germline V and J ends were trimmed by 6 bases and 2 bases, with 14 bases remaining between them. The chain's CDR3 is CASGQRDWTYNEQFF. CDR3 nucleotide sequence: TGTGCTAGTGGCCAACGGGACTGGACCTACAATGAGCAGTTCTTC.

The genes are TRBV7-3 and TRBJ1-1; possibly TRBD1 for D (5 bases). From germline, CDR1 is SGHTA and CDR2 FQGTGA. V lost 4 bases to trimming and J lost 6 bases, with 18 bases between them. CDR3 length: 15 amino acids. In DNA, the CDR3 is TGTGCCAGCAGCTCTGGGCGGGGGGTTAGAGCTGAAGCTTTCTTT. It specifies CASSSGRGVRAEAFF.

The chain combines TRBV18 with TRBJ1-1; D possibly corresponds to TRBD1 (5 bases). Between the trimmed V and J ends, which lost 6 bases and 3 bases, there was a span of 17 bases. CDR3 length equals 15 residues. CDR1 is KGHSH, CDR2 LQKENI, per germline. Here the CDR3 reads CASSGLSGDYTEAFF. In nucleotides, the CDR3 is TGTGCCAGCTCTGGATTGAGTGGGGACTACACTGAAGCTTTCTTT. The full variable domain, with the rest looked up from reference TRBV18 and TRBJ1-1, is NAGVMQNPRHLVRRRGQEARLRCSPMKGHSHVYWYRQLPEEGLKFMVYLQKENIIDESGMPKERFSAEFPKEGPSILRIQQVVRGDSAAYFCASSGLSGDYTEAFFGQGTRLTVV.

The CDR3 DNA is TGCAGTGCTAGTTCCCAGGGGCCCTATGGCTACACCTTC. Its protein product is CSASSQGPYGYTF. This chain uses TRBV20-1 with TRBJ1-2, with D possibly TRBD1 on 6 matching bases. In germline, CDR1 is DFQATT, CDR2 SNEGSKA (reference sequence). The length of the CDR3 is 13 residues. V lost 3 bases and J 4 bases, leaving 12 bases between the germline ends.

The rearrangement uses TRBV5-1 and TRBJ1-6, with 11 bases identical to TRBD1. Looked up from germline, CDR1 is SGHRS and CDR2 is YFSETQ. The CDR3 extends over 18 amino acids. With 2 bases clipped from V and 1 base from J, the junction kept 5 bases outside the gene matches. The CDR3 protein is CASSFLGQGASYNSPLHF. The DNA for the CDR3 is TGCGCCAGCAGCTTCCTTGGACAGGGGGCTTCCTATAATTCACCCCTCCACTTT.

The V call is TRBV5-6, the J call TRBJ2-5, with 9 bases lining up with TRBD2. V lost 0 bases to trimming and J lost 4 bases; unmatched junction nucleotides: 10. Germline loops: CDR1 SGHDT, CDR2 YYEEEE. This CDR3 is 17 amino acids long. Written as DNA, the CDR3 is TGTGCCAGCAGCTTGGAAATAGGTCTAGCGGGGACAGAGACCCAGTACTTC. Translating gives CASSLEIGLAGTETQYF. The variable domain in full, with the rest retrieved from reference TRBV5-6 and TRBJ2-5, is DAGVTQSPTHLIKTRGQQVTLRCSPKSGHDTVSWYQQALGQGPQFIFQYYEEEERQRGNFPDRFSGHQFPNYSSELNVNALLLGDSALYLCASSLEIGLAGTETQYFGPGTRLLVL.

The CDR3: CAWSAGTGAYEQYF. The CDR3 region has the DNA TGTGCCTGGAGCGCCGGGACAGGGGCCTACGAGCAGTACTTC. The chain is built from TRBV30 and TRBJ2-7; TRBD1 aligns across 10 bases. V trimming: 3 bases; J trimming: 2 bases; junction bases outside the gene matches: 4. CDR1 GTSNPN and CDR2 SVGIG come from the germline V gene (reference sequence). The CDR3 is made up of 14 amino acids.